The T cell receptor beta chain under discussion was sequenced for a study of OX40 agonist ivuxolimab in advanced cancers. Points from the study as a whole: Clonal expansion by week 6 occurred in CD4+ and CD8+ blood T cells (at 0.1 to 3.0 mg/kg). Averaging showed that CD8+ T cells had more expanded clones than CD4+ did. Some of the nonresponding patients also showed low levels of normalized T-cell clonal expansion.

CDR1 and CDR2 from the germline V gene are MNHNS and SASEGT. Trimming stripped 4 bases from V and 9 bases from J, with 15 bases between. The CDR3 length is 13 residues. Note on this clone: Its antigen is not known.

TCRdb's table, derived via immunoSEQ multiplex PCR, lists solely in-frame clones and lacks some. The sample holds approximately 50,000 clones, 70% to 90% seen once. This receptor was taken from an adult with an advanced solid tumor such as melanoma, head and neck, liver or kidney cancer. This sequence joins TRBV6-1 and TRBJ1-2, with D perhaps TRBD1 (6 bases). The source material was CD4+ or CD8+ T cells sorted from blood, sampled in a trial of the OX40 agonist ivuxolimab. The CDR3: CASSGTGSVRYTF. CDR3 nucleotides: TGTGCCAGCAGTGGCACAGGGTCGGTACGCTACACCTTC.